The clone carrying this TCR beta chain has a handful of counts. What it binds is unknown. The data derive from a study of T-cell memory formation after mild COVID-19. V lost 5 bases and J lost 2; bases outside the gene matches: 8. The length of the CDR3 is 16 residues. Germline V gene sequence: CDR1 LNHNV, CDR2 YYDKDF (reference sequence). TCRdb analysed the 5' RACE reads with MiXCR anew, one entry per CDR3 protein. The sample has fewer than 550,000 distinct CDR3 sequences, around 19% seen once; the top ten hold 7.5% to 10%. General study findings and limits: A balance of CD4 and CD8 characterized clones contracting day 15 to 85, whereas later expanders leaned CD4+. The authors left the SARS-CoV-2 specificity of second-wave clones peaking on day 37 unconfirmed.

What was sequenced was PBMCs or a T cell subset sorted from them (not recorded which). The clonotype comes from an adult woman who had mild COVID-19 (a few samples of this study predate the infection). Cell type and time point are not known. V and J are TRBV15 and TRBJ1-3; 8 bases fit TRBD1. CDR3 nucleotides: TGTGCCACCAGCCTAGGACAGGGCCAACCTGGAAACACCATATATTTT. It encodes CATSLGQGQPGNTIYF.